This is a list of T cell receptor beta chains from one sample in a study of naive and memory T cell subsets. TCRdb fed the UMI-ligation and nested PCR reads into MiXCR, producing one record per CDR3 protein. In the table there are 19,000 or so distinct CDR3 sequences, more than 9.5% of which are singletons. Input material: central memory CD8+ T cells from blood. Receptor source: a human donor in good health. CDR3s leave out the opening cysteine and the closing phenylalanine or tryptophan.

V: TRBV4-3
J: TRBJ2-3
CDR3: ASSQEGLVGSGADTQY

V: TRBV12-3/TRBV12-4
J: TRBJ2-7
CDR3: ASSPGTSGRWEQY

V: TRBV6-6
J: TRBJ2-1
CDR3: ASRGTSLFF

V: TRBV9
J: TRBJ1-1
CDR3: ASSEVNTEAF

V: TRBV6-6
J: TRBJ1-1
CDR3: ASSNGNTEAF

V: TRBV11-2
J: TRBJ2-7
CDR3: ASSTSGRAYEQY

V: TRBV9
J: TRBJ2-3
CDR3: ASSAEGEAGDTQY

V: TRBV28
J: TRBJ2-1
CDR3: ASSYGTEGYNEQF

V: TRBV7-2
J: TRBJ2-2
CDR3: ASSWRTGGAKTGELF

V: TRBV6-5
J: TRBJ2-5
CDR3: ASSTTGLGETQY

V: TRBV15
J: TRBJ2-3
CDR3: ATSSGQGADTQY

V: TRBV7-2
J: TRBJ2-5
CDR3: ASSTRASLGKTQY

V: TRBV19
J: TRBJ2-7
CDR3: ASRGLDEQY

V: TRBV7-9
J: TRBJ2-1
CDR3: ASSPHVHEQF

V: TRBV6-5
J: TRBJ2-7
CDR3: ASSYGDEAYEQY

V: TRBV27
J: TRBJ2-1
CDR3: ASSPGGGGSSYNEQF

V: TRBV23-1
J: TRBJ1-2
CDR3: ASSQNIDHTGQLPYGYT

V: TRBV6-2/TRBV6-3
J: TRBJ2-7
CDR3: ASSRGLAGLGEQY

V: TRBV2
J: TRBJ2-7
CDR3: ASSRGQGRVEQY

V: TRBV30
J: TRBJ2-7
CDR3: AWSVGHSYEQY

V: TRBV4-2
J: TRBJ2-7
CDR3: ASSQEATIYEQY

V: TRBV6-2/TRBV6-3
J: TRBJ2-2
CDR3: ATTPGPRFPGELF

V: TRBV28
J: TRBJ1-2
CDR3: ASSDPAGSKGYT

V: TRBV10-3
J: TRBJ2-7
CDR3: AISESGGLAGNEQY

V: TRBV7-8
J: TRBJ1-4
CDR3: ASSLGTGANEKLF

V: TRBV5-8
J: TRBJ1-5
CDR3: ATAQGNQPQH

V: TRBV5-6
J: TRBJ1-3
CDR3: ASSFGTAGNTIY

V: TRBV28
J: TRBJ1-3
CDR3: ASSGGRGNTIY

V: TRBV4-1
J: TRBJ1-5
CDR3: ASSQGQGFDQPQH

V: TRBV6-4
J: TRBJ2-3
CDR3: ASSDSFRDTQY

V: TRBV4-1
J: TRBJ1-2
CDR3: ASSQEGGGALGYGYT

V: TRBV6-2/TRBV6-3
J: TRBJ2-4
CDR3: ASSYTAKNIQY

V: TRBV7-9
J: TRBJ2-1
CDR3: ASSSTLTNEQF